This paragraph reports one T cell receptor beta chain. Per the original methods: Using reference gene primer amplification, nucleated cell counts were estimated. Profiling relied on immunoSEQ multiplex PCR, and the TCRdb table lists in-frame clones only, not all of them. V, J and clone size derive from that table, while D and trimming were established from the DNA sequence. The table lists 450,000 to 500,000 clones, over 75% of them singletons. The record originates from a study of blood T cell repertoires in COVID-19. Study background: Samples of COVID-19 (acute and convalescent) were obtained from the United States, Italy and Spain. PBMCs, B-cell-depleted T cells, or T cells were the source of the cDNA or gDNA that made up the material.

V was trimmed by 3 bases and J by 2 bases, leaving 8 bases between them. The CDR3 runs to 13 residues. Germline CDR1 and CDR2: SGDLS and YYNGEE. The chain employs TRBV9 and TRBJ2-5, with D tentatively TRBD2 (6 bases). The sequenced sample was peripheral blood. This TCR derives from a human donor in a cohort sampled during active COVID-19. The chain's CDR3 is CASSAGTQETQYF. The CDR3 nucleotides are TGTGCCAGCAGCGCAGGGACTCAAGAGACCCAGTACTTC.